The T cell receptor beta chain under discussion was sequenced for a study of T cells expressing NK-cell markers. Study at large: It was sorted CD3+CD56+NKG2C+, CD3+CD56+NKG2C- and CD3+CD56-NKG2C+ T cells that supplied the TCR beta repertoires. Points from the study as a whole: The HCMV specificity of the expanded NKG2C+ T cell clones stayed unresolved. Dominant NKG2C+ clonotypes made up roughly 1.0-7.0% of CD8+ T cells in 5 or 6 donors.

The CDR3 spans 14 residues. CDR1 and CDR2 from the germline V gene are SQVTM and ANQGSEA. TCRdb reprocessed the 5' RACE reads, keeping one entry per CDR3 protein, no DNA. The ten most abundant clones cover 3% to 4.5% of a sample with around 550,000 distinct CDR3 sequences. A remark on this clonotype: Its target is not known.

The sequence derives from a man younger than 35 in good health. This sequence joins TRBV29-1 and TRBJ2-7; TCRdb designates TRBD1, a call that cannot be tested without DNA. Sequences were obtained from blood T cells: a sorted CD56 or NKG2C T cell subset, CD4+ or CD8+ T cells, or bulk PBMC T cells (not recorded which). This CDR3 reads CSVRGRQDRGEQYF.